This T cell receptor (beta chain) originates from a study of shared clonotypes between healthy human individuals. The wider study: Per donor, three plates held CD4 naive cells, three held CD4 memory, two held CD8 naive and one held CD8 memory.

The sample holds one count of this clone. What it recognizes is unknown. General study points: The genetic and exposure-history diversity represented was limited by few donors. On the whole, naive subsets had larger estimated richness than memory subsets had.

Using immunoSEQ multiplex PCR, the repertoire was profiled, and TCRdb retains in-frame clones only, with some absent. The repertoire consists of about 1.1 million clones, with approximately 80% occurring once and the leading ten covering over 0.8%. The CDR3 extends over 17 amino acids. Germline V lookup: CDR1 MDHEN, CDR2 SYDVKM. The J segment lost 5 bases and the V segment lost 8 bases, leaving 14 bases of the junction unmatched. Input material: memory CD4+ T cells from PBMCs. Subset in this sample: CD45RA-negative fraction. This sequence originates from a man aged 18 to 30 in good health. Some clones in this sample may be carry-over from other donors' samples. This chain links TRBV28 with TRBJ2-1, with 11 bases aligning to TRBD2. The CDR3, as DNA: TGTGCCAGCCGTACAACGGCCGGGACTAGCGGCAACAATGAGCAGTTCTTC. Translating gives CASRTTAGTSGNNEQFF. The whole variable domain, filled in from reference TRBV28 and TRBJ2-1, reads DVKVTQSSRYLVKRTGEKVFLECVQDMDHENMFWYRQDPGLGLRLIYFSYDVKMKEKGDIPEGYSVSREKKERFSLILESASTNQTSMYLCASRTTAGTSGNNEQFFGPGTRLTVL.